This T cell receptor (beta chain) was captured by sequencing in a study of T cell changes during pregnancy in multiple sclerosis. V was cut by 4 bases and J by 7 bases, with 14 bases left in between. CDR1 is LGHNA, CDR2 YNFKEQ, per germline. The CDR3 has 14 residues. Only in-frame clones appear in the TCRdb table, and some are missing; sequencing was by immunoSEQ multiplex PCR. The profile shows around 130,000 clones, 96% of them singletons. This receptor was obtained from a female donor with multiple sclerosis, enrolled in a pregnancy study. Source: peripheral blood, taken after pregnancy. The V call is TRBV4-2, the J call TRBJ2-1; D is possibly TRBD2 (5 bases). The CDR3 sequence is CASSLEVAGNEQFF. CDR3 DNA sequence: TGTGCCAGCAGCCTGGAGGTAGCTGGGAATGAGCAGTTCTTC.